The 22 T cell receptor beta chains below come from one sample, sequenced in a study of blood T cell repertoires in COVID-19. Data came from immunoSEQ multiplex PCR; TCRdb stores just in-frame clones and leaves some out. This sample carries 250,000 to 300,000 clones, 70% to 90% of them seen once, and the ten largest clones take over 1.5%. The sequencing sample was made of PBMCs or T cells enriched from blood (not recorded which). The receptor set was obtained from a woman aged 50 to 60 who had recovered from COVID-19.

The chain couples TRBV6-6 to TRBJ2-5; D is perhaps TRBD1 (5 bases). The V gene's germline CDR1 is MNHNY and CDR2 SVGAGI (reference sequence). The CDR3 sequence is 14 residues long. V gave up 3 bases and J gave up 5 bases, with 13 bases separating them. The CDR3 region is CASSYGAGFETQYF. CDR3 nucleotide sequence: TGTGCCAGCAGTTATGGGGCAGGGTTTGAGACCCAGTACTTC.

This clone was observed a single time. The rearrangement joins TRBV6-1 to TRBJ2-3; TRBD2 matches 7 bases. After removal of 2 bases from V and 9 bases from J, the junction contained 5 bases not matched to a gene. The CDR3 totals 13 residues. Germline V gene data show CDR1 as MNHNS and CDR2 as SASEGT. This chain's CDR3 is CASSEYPGGTQYF. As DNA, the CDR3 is TGTGCCAGCAGTGAATACCCCGGGGGGACGCAGTATTTT.

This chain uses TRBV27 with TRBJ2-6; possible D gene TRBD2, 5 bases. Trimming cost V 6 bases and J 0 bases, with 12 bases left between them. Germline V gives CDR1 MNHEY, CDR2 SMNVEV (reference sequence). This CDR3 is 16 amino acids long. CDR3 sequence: CASSRTSVSGANVLTF. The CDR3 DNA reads TGTGCCAGCAGCAGAACTAGTGTCTCTGGGGCCAACGTCCTGACTTTC.

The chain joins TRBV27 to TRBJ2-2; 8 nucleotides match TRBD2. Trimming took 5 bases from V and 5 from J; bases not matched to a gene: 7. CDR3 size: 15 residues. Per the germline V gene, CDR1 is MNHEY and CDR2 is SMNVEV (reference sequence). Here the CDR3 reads CASSLAGGRTGELFF. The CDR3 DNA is TGTGCCAGCAGTCTAGCGGGTGGTCGTACCGGGGAGCTGTTTTTT.

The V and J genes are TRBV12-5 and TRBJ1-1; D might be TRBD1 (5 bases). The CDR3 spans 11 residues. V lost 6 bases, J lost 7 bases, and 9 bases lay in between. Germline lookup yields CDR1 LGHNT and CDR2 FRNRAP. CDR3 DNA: TGTGCTAGTGGCCCAGGGTTTGAAGCTTTCTTT. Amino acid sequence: CASGPGFEAFF.

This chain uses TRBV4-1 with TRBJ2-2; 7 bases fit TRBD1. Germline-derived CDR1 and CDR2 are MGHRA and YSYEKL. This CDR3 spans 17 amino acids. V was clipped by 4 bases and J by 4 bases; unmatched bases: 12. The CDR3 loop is CASSRDHDRDGTGELFF. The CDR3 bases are TGCGCCAGCAGCCGGGACCACGACAGGGACGGCACCGGGGAGCTGTTTTTT.

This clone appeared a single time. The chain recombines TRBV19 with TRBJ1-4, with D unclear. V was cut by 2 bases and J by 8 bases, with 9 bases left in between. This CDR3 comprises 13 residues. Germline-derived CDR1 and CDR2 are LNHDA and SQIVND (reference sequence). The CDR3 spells CASSIRLSEKLFF. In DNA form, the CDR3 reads TGTGCCAGTAGTATACGACTCTCCGAAAAACTGTTTTTT.

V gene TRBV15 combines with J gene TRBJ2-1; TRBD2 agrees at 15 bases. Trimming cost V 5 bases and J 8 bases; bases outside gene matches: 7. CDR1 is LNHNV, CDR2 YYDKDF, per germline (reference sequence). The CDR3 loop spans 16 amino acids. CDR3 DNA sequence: TGTGCCACCAGCGGTGGGACTAGCGGGAGGTCGGATGAGCAGTTCTTC. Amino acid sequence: CATSGGTSGRSDEQFF.

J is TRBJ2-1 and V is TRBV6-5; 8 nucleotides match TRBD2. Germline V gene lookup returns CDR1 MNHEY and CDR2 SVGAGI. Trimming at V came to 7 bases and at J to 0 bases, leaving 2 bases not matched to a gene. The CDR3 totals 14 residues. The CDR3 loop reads CASKRESSYNEQFF. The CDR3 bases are TGTGCCAGCAAGCGGGAGAGCTCCTACAATGAGCAGTTCTTC.

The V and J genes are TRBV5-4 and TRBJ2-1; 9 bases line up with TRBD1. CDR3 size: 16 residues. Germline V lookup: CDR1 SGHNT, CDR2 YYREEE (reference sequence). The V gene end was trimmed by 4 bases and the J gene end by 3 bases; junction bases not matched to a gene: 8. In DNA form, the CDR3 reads TGTGCCAGCAGCCCTGGTGGGACAGGGTTCTACAATGAGCAGTTCTTC. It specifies CASSPGGTGFYNEQFF. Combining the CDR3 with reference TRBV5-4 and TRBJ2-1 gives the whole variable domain ETGVTQSPTHLIKTRGQQVTLRCSSQSGHNTVSWYQQALGQGPQFIFQYYREEENGRGNFPPRFSGLQFPNYSSELNVNALELDDSALYLCASSPGGTGFYNEQFFGPGTRLTVL.

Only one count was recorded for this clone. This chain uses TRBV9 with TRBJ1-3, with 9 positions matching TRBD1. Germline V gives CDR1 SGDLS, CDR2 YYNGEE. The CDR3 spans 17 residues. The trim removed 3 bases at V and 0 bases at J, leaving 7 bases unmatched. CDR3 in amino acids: CASSASGTGLSGNTIYF. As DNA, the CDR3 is TGTGCCAGCAGCGCCTCCGGGACAGGGCTCTCTGGAAACACCATATATTTT.

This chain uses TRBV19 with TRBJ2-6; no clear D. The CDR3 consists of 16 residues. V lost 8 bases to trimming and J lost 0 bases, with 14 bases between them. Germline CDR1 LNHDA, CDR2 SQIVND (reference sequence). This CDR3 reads CASQSLSGSGANVLTF. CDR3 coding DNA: TGTGCCAGTCAATCCCTCTCAGGCTCTGGGGCCAACGTCCTGACTTTC.

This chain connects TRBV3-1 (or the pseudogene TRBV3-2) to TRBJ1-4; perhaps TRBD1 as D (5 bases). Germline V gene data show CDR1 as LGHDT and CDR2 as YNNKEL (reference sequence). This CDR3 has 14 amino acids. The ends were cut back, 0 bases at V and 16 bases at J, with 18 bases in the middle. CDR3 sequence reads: CASSQDSGGARAFF. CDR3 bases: TGTGCCAGCAGCCAAGATAGCGGGGGAGCCCGGGCGTTTTTT.

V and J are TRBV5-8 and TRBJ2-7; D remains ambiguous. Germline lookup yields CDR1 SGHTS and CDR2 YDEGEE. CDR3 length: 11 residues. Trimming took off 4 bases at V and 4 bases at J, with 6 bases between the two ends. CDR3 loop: CASSPHYEQYF. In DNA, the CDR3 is TGTGCCAGCAGCCCCCATTACGAGCAGTACTTC.

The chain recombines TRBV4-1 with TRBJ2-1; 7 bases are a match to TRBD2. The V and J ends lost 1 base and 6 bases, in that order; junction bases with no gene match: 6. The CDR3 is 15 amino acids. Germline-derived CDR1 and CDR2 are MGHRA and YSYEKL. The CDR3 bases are TGCGCCAGCAGCCAAGCGAGCGGGATGATCAATGAGCAGTTCTTC. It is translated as CASSQASGMINEQFF.

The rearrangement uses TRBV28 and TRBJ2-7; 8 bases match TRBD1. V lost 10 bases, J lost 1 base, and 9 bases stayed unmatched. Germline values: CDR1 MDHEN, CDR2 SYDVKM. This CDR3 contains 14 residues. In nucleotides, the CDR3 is TGTGCCACCCGGGCCGGGACAGGATCCTACGAGCAGTACTTC. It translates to CATRAGTGSYEQYF.

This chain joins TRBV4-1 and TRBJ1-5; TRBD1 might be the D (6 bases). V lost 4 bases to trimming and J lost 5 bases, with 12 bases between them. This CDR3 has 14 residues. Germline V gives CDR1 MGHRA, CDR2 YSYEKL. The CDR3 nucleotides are TGCGCCAGCAGCCCCCGACAGGACGATCAGCCCCAGCATTTT. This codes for CASSPRQDDQPQHF.

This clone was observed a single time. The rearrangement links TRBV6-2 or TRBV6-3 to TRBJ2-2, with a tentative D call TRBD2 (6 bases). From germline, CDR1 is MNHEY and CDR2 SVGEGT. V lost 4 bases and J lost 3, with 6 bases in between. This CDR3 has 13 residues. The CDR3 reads CASSLADTGELFF. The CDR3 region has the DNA TGTGCCAGCAGTTTAGCGGACACCGGGGAGCTGTTTTTT.

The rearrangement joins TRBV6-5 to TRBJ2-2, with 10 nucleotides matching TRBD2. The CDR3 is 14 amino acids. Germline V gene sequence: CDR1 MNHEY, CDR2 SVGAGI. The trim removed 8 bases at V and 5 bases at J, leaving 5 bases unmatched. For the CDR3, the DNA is TGTGCCAGCGTAGGGACTAGCGAGACCGGGGAGCTGTTTTTT. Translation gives CASVGTSETGELFF.

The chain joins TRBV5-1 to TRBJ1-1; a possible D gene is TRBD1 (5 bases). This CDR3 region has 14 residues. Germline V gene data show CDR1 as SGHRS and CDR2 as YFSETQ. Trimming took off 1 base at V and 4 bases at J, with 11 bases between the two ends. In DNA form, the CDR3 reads TGCGCCAGCAGCTTGCAAGGGGTCGGCACTGAAGCTTTCTTT. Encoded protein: CASSLQGVGTEAFF. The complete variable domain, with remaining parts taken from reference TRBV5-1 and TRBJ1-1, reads KAGVTQTPRYLIKTRGQQVTLSCSPISGHRSVSWYQQTPGQGLQFLFEYFSETQRNKGNFPGRFSGRQFSNSRSEMNVSTLELGDSALYLCASSLQGVGTEAFFGQGTRLTVV.

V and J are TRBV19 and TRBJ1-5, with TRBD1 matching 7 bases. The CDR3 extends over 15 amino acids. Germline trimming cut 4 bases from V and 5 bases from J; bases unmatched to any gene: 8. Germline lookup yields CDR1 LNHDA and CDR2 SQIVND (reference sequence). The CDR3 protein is CASSNRQGGYQPQHF. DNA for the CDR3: TGTGCCAGTAGTAACCGACAGGGTGGGTATCAGCCCCAGCATTTT.

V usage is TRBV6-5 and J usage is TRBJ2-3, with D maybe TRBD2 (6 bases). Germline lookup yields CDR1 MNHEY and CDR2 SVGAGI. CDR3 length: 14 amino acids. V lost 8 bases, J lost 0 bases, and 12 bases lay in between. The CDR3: CASSPGRSTDTQYF. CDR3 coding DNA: TGTGCCAGCTCACCAGGGAGGAGCACAGATACGCAGTATTTT.